In this sample, the clone carrying this T cell receptor (beta chain) turned up a few times. The ends were cut back, 4 bases at V and 5 bases at J, with 9 bases in the middle. Germline values: CDR1 MGHDK, CDR2 SYGVNS. This CDR3 contains 13 residues. This sample stems from a study of technical replicates of blood from several donors. Method: immunoSEQ multiplex PCR; TCRdb's copy keeps in-frame clones and lacks some. The sample yields roughly 76,000 clones, approximately 94% seen once. The material sequenced was T cells isolated from PBMCs. This receptor was obtained from a human donor in good health. This rearrangement joins TRBV25-1 to TRBJ2-1; perhaps TRBD1 as D (6 bases). DNA of the CDR3: TGTGCCAGCAGTGGCTGGACAGACAATGAGCAGTTCTTC. As protein: CASSGWTDNEQFF.